This T cell receptor (beta chain) stems from a study of T cell clusters in autoimmune cytopenias. TRB rearrangements were amplified by touch-down multiplex PCR with mixed TRB-A/B primers. TCRdb reanalyzed the multiplex PCR reads, giving one entry per CDR3 protein sequence and no DNA. Its listing shows 2,500 to 3,500 distinct CDR3 sequences. Germline V CDR1 and CDR2: SGHRS, YFSETQ. The length of the CDR3 is 14 residues. TRB was amplified from about 260 ng of peripheral blood genomic DNA per sample. The sample taken for sequencing was peripheral blood. The V and J genes are TRBV5-1 and TRBJ2-7; TCRdb gives TRBD1 as the D gene, but with no DNA this cannot be confirmed. The sequence was obtained from a human donor with an autoimmune cytopenia or autoimmune hepatitis (not recorded which). CDR3 residues: CASSCGTGSYEQYF.